Listed here are 18 T cell receptor beta chains from one sample, sequenced in a study of graft-versus-host responses after intestinal transplantation. Produced via immunoSEQ multiplex PCR; TCRdb's table is partial and in-frame only. This table holds 96,000 or so clones, more than 85% found once. Their specific antigens are unknown. Sequences were derived from unstimulated CD4+ T cells sorted from spleen or lymph node cells, sampled before intestinal transplant. These receptors originate from a human donor who received an intestinal transplant.

The J gene is TRBJ2-3, the V gene TRBV5-4; 13 bases align to TRBD2. J was trimmed by 3 bases and V by 4 bases; bases with no gene match: 2. Per germline, CDR1 SGHNT and CDR2 YYREEE (reference sequence). CDR3 length equals 15 residues. CDR3 residues: CASSEGLAGTDTQYF. The CDR3 bases are TGTGCCAGCAGCGAGGGACTAGCGGGGACAGATACGCAGTATTTT. Full variable domain (rest looked up from reference TRBV5-4 and TRBJ2-3): ETGVTQSPTHLIKTRGQQVTLRCSSQSGHNTVSWYQQALGQGPQFIFQYYREEENGRGNFPPRFSGLQFPNYSSELNVNALELDDSALYLCASSEGLAGTDTQYFGPGTRLTVL.

The chain employs TRBV18 and TRBJ1-1; 9 bases match TRBD1. This CDR3 is built from 15 residues. In germline, CDR1 is KGHSH, CDR2 LQKENI. V shed 0 bases, J shed 7 bases, and the junction held 6 bases outside the gene matches. The CDR3 protein is CASSPPQGASLEAFF. The CDR3 nucleotides are TGTGCCAGCTCACCACCACAGGGGGCTTCTCTTGAAGCTTTCTTT.

The chain links TRBV18 to TRBJ2-3, with 8 bases identical to TRBD2. Trimming took 5 bases from V and 5 from J; bases not matched to a gene: 9. The CDR3 is made up of 15 amino acids. The germline V gene has CDR1 KGHSH and CDR2 LQKENI. CDR3 loop: CASSTAGAVGDTQYF. CDR3 coding DNA: TGTGCCAGCTCAACAGCGGGGGCCGTGGGAGATACGCAGTATTTT.

The chain couples TRBV13 to TRBJ2-1; the D is unclear. Germline-derived CDR1 and CDR2 are PRHDT and FYEKMQ (reference sequence). The CDR3 sequence is 14 residues long. V was clipped by 4 bases and J by 8 bases, with 15 bases between them. Here the CDR3 reads CASSSRPDVDEQFF. As DNA, the CDR3 is TGTGCCAGCAGCTCGAGGCCAGACGTGGATGAGCAGTTCTTC.

This sequence joins TRBV9 and TRBJ2-7; 7 positions agree with TRBD1. Germline CDR1 and CDR2: SGDLS and YYNGEE. The CDR3 loop spans 14 amino acids. Trimming removed 1 base from V and 2 bases from J; junction bases left unmatched: 3. As DNA, the CDR3 is TGTGCCAGCAGCGTATCGGGACAGACCTACGAGCAGTACTTC. Translated: CASSVSGQTYEQYF.

This chain uses TRBV15 with TRBJ2-1; a weak D match, TRBD1 (5 bases). Germline V gene sequence: CDR1 LNHNV, CDR2 YYDKDF (reference sequence). The CDR3 has 15 amino acids. V was clipped by 0 bases and J by 8 bases, with 14 bases between them. In nucleotides, the CDR3 is TGTGCCACCAGCAGAGAGGGCAGGGTATCCGATGAGCAGTTCTTC. Amino acid sequence: CATSREGRVSDEQFF. The full variable domain, completed using reference TRBV15 and TRBJ2-1, is DAMVIQNPRYQVTQFGKPVTLSCSQTLNHNVMYWYQQKSSQAPKLLFHYYDKDFNNEADTPDNFQSRRPNTSFCFLDIRSPGLGDTAMYLCATSREGRVSDEQFFGPGTRLTVL.

This chain connects TRBV5-1 to TRBJ1-2; no definite D call. Trimming took 0 bases from V and 8 from J, leaving 17 bases between them. The CDR3 runs to 15 residues. The V gene's germline CDR1 is SGHRS and CDR2 YFSETQ. CDR3 sequence reads: CASSLDGSPPGGYTF. CDR3 in DNA: TGCGCCAGCAGCTTGGATGGCAGCCCTCCGGGGGGCTACACCTTC.

This chain's CDR3 is CAIQPPLSSGGLYEQYF. In DNA form, the CDR3 reads TGTGCCATCCAACCCCCCCTCTCTAGCGGGGGACTATACGAGCAGTACTTC. This chain uses TRBV7-7 with TRBJ2-7; 10 bases agree with TRBD2. The CDR3 spans 17 residues. Per the germline V gene, CDR1 is SSHAT and CDR2 is FNYEAQ (reference sequence). V gave up 10 bases and J gave up 4 bases; unmatched junction bases: 19.

The V gene is TRBV4-3, the J gene TRBJ2-6; perhaps TRBD1 as D (5 bases). Trimming shortened V by 4 bases and J by 2 bases, and 12 bases separated the two germline ends. The CDR3 covers 16 residues. The germline CDR1 and CDR2 sequences are LGHNA and YSLEER. The CDR3 loop is CASSPTIRAGANVLTF. CDR3 coding DNA: TGCGCCAGCAGCCCAACTATCAGGGCTGGGGCCAACGTCCTGACTTTC.

This clone was picked up a small number of times. This sequence joins TRBV5-1 and TRBJ1-2; the match to TRBD1 covers 10 bases. CDR1 and CDR2 from the germline V gene are SGHRS and YFSETQ. V gave up 4 bases and J gave up 2 bases; unmatched junction bases: 8. The CDR3 has 16 residues. CDR3 protein: CASSLIVGQGNYGYTF. As DNA, the CDR3 is TGCGCCAGCAGCCTGATAGTGGGACAGGGGAACTATGGCTACACCTTC.

This sequence joins TRBV21-1 and TRBJ1-6; the table's D call of TRBD1 was not tested on the DNA. TRBV21-1 is a listed pseudogene. The CDR3 has 17 amino acids. This CDR3 reads CASSKIQGSSYNSPLHF. In DNA form, the CDR3 reads TGTGCCAGCAGCAAAATACAGGGGAGCTCCTATAATTCACCCCTCCACTTT.

The chain links TRBV28 to TRBJ2-5, with 8 bases aligning to TRBD2. J lost 8 bases, V lost 8 bases, and 16 bases had no gene match. This CDR3 is built from 15 residues. The V gene's germline CDR1 is MDHEN and CDR2 SYDVKM. Here the CDR3 DNA reads TGTGCCAGCGCCCCGGGAGGGAGAGACCAGAATACCCAGTACTTC. Translation gives CASAPGGRDQNTQYF.

The rearrangement links TRBV7-8 to TRBJ2-5; 7 bases align to TRBD2. The V segment lost 5 bases and the J segment 7 bases; nucleotides outside the gene matches: 7. From germline, CDR1 is SGHVS and CDR2 FQNEAQ. The CDR3 totals 13 residues. The CDR3 region has the DNA TGTGCCAGCAGCATGGGTCCGGGAGGGACCCAGTACTTC. Residues: CASSMGPGGTQYF.

Here the CDR3 DNA reads TGTGCCTGGGACAGGGACCTACCCTCCTACGAGCAGTACTTC. Amino acid sequence: CAWDRDLPSYEQYF. The chain recombines TRBV30 with TRBJ2-7, with 7 bases identical to TRBD1. Losses at the gene ends were 5 bases for V and 0 bases for J; bases not matched to a gene: 7. CDR3 length: 14 amino acids. Per the germline V gene, CDR1 is GTSNPN and CDR2 is SVGIG (reference sequence).

J is TRBJ1-2 and V is TRBV28; D remains unclear. The CDR3 covers 13 residues. Trimming took 7 bases from V and 4 from J, leaving 13 bases between them. Germline V gene lookup returns CDR1 MDHEN and CDR2 SYDVKM. The CDR3 is CASMVSGSYGYTF. The DNA of the CDR3 is TGTGCCAGCATGGTCTCAGGTTCCTATGGCTACACCTTC.

The chain uses TRBV19 and TRBJ2-7, with unresolved D. This CDR3 has 15 amino acids. The germline V gene encodes CDR1 LNHDA and CDR2 SQIVND (reference sequence). The ends were cut back, 6 bases at V and 0 bases at J, with 15 bases in the middle. The CDR3 DNA reads as TGTGCCAGTAGCAATGACCGACTCGGCTCCTACGAGCAGTACTTC. Encoded protein: CASSNDRLGSYEQYF. The full variable domain, with the rest looked up from reference TRBV19 and TRBJ2-7, is DGGITQSPKYLFRKEGQNVTLSCEQNLNHDAMYWYRQDPGQGLRLIYYSQIVNDFQKGDIAEGYSVSREKKESFPLTVTSAQKNPTAFYLCASSNDRLGSYEQYFGPGTRLTVT.

This clone was counted only a few times. This chain joins TRBV2 and TRBJ1-4; TRBD1 agrees at 10 bases. Germline loops: CDR1 SNHLY, CDR2 FYNNEI. The CDR3 is 14 residues long. V lost 7 bases, J lost 8 bases, and 7 bases stayed unmatched. The CDR3 is CASMRTGGNEKLFF. The CDR3 nucleotides read TGTGCCAGCATGAGGACAGGGGGAAACGAAAAACTGTTTTTT.

This chain uses TRBV27 with TRBJ2-7, with 10 bases matching TRBD1. Trimming at V came to 3 bases and at J to 4 bases, leaving 6 bases not matched to a gene. The CDR3 extends over 15 amino acids. Per germline, CDR1 MNHEY and CDR2 SMNVEV (reference sequence). CDR3 in DNA: TGTGCCAGCAGTTTTTTGGGACAGGGGTCATACGAGCAGTACTTC. It is translated as CASSFLGQGSYEQYF.